This passage covers 22 T cell receptor beta chains from one sample sequenced in a study of cytomegalovirus exposure and HLA in healthy donors. The PCR ran on 60 Vbeta and 13 Jbeta primers. The protocol was immunoSEQ multiplex PCR, while the TCRdb copy is restricted to in-frame clones and leaves out a portion. The repertoire holds about 150,000 clones, with approximately 84% as singletons. What was sequenced was PBMCs. Every receptor here comes from a woman aged 18 to 35 in good health and CMV-seronegative.

This clone occurred a few times. This chain links TRBV4-1 with TRBJ2-3; D may be TRBD1 (5 bases). Trimming removed 4 bases at V and 1 base at J, with 12 bases between. Germline V gives CDR1 MGHRA, CDR2 YSYEKL. CDR3 length equals 15 residues. The CDR3 sequence is CASSPDSLRTDTQYF. DNA for the CDR3: TGCGCCAGCAGCCCCGACAGCCTACGCACAGATACGCAGTATTTT.

The chain has TRBV5-4 and TRBJ2-7; 12 bases are a match to TRBD2. V was pared by 2 bases and J by 4 bases, with 7 bases of the junction left unmatched. Germline V gives CDR1 SGHNT, CDR2 YYREEE (reference sequence). The CDR3 extends over 16 amino acids. The DNA for the CDR3 is TGTGCCAGCAGCTTCGCTAGCGGGGGGGCCAGGTACGAGCAGTACTTC. It yields the protein CASSFASGGARYEQYF. Full variable domain (outside the CDR3, taken from reference TRBV5-4 and TRBJ2-7): ETGVTQSPTHLIKTRGQQVTLRCSSQSGHNTVSWYQQALGQGPQFIFQYYREEENGRGNFPPRFSGLQFPNYSSELNVNALELDDSALYLCASSFASGGARYEQYFGPGTRLTVT.

The rearrangement joins TRBV2 to TRBJ1-2; perhaps TRBD1 as D (6 bases). The V and J ends lost 5 bases and 2 bases respectively, with 6 bases between them. Germline CDR1 reads SNHLY; CDR2 reads FYNNEI. There are 12 residues in the CDR3. This CDR3 reads CASSQGNYGYTF. CDR3 coding DNA: TGTGCCAGCAGTCAGGGGAACTATGGCTACACCTTC.

This clone was recorded once. CDR3 sequence (DNA): TGTGCCAGCAGCGCTCGCTGGGGAGGTACGCAGTATTTT. The encoded protein is CASSARWGGTQYF. V is TRBV9 and J is TRBJ2-3, with a possible D match to TRBD2 (6 bases). The V end was cut by 3 bases, the J end by 8 bases, with 13 bases between. Germline V gives CDR1 SGDLS, CDR2 YYNGEE. This CDR3 has 13 amino acids.

The rearrangement links TRBV6-5 to TRBJ1-2; TRBD1 might be the D (6 bases). CDR1 and CDR2 (germline): MNHEY, SVGAGI. V lost 0 bases and J 7 bases, leaving 12 bases between the germline ends. The CDR3 covers 14 residues. The CDR3 here is CASSYSDRSGGYTF. CDR3 coding DNA: TGTGCCAGCAGTTACTCCGACAGGTCGGGTGGCTACACCTTC.

The chain carries TRBV7-9 and TRBJ1-2, with 9 positions matching TRBD1. Trimming removed 5 bases from V and 3 bases from J; junction bases left unmatched: 4. The CDR3 has 14 residues. CDR1 and CDR2 from the germline V gene are SEHNR and FQNEAQ (reference sequence). The DNA for the CDR3 is TGTGCCAGCAGCCTACAGGGGGCACACTATGGCTACACCTTC. It is translated as CASSLQGAHYGYTF.

The V call is TRBV11-2, the J call TRBJ1-4; TRBD1 is a possible D gene (5 bases). The V gene's germline CDR1 is SGHAT and CDR2 FQNNGV. The CDR3 has 14 amino acids. V was shortened by 0 bases and J by 7 bases, with 9 bases between the two germline ends. CDR3 sequence (DNA): TGTGCCAGCAGCTTAGAATCAGGGCGTGAAAAACTGTTTTTT. Translated: CASSLESGREKLFF.

The rearrangement uses TRBV27 and TRBJ2-5; maybe TRBD1 (6 bases). V was cut by 3 bases and J by 2 bases, with 7 bases left in between. Germline CDR1 MNHEY, CDR2 SMNVEV (reference sequence). The CDR3 length is 13 residues. The CDR3 sequence is CASSLGAQETQYF. In DNA, the CDR3 is TGTGCCAGCAGTTTGGGGGCACAAGAGACCCAGTACTTC.

J is TRBJ2-7 and V is TRBV10-3; 8 positions match TRBD1. CDR3 length equals 15 residues. Germline assignment: CDR1 ENHRY and CDR2 SYGVKD. J was trimmed by 2 bases and V by 3 bases; bases with no gene match: 6. The CDR3 DNA reads TGTGCCATCAGTGATCCGGGGACAGGAACCTACGAGCAGTACTTC. Residues: CAISDPGTGTYEQYF.

This sequence joins TRBV7-2 and TRBJ1-2, with D unresolved. Germline V CDR1 and CDR2: SGHTA, FQGNSA. This CDR3 spans 13 amino acids. Trimming shortened V by 4 bases and J by 2 bases, and 8 bases separated the two germline ends. DNA of the CDR3: TGTGCCAGCAGCTCGATCGGGAACTATGGCTACACCTTC. Its translation is CASSSIGNYGYTF.

The chain links TRBV27 to TRBJ2-3; TRBD2 agrees at 15 bases. The CDR3 runs 17 residues. Per the germline V gene, CDR1 is MNHEY and CDR2 is SMNVEV (reference sequence). With V trimmed by 4 bases and J by 1 base, 3 bases remained unmatched. The DNA for the CDR3 is TGTGCCAGCAGTTCGGGACTAGCGGGAGGTGGCACAGATACGCAGTATTTT. Its protein product is CASSSGLAGGGTDTQYF.

The chain has TRBV5-5 and TRBJ1-1; 9 bases align to TRBD1. Losses at the gene ends were 6 bases for V and 5 bases for J; bases not matched to a gene: 17. This CDR3 is 17 amino acids long. The germline CDR1 and CDR2 sequences are SGHKS and YYEKEE (reference sequence). CDR3 nucleotides: TGTGCCAGCATCGACAGTTGGGACAGGGACTTGAGGACTGAAGCTTTCTTT. This sequence encodes CASIDSWDRDLRTEAFF. Full variable domain (missing parts from reference TRBV5-5 and TRBJ1-1): DAGVTQSPTHLIKTRGQQVTLRCSPISGHKSVSWYQQVLGQGPQFIFQYYEKEERGRGNFPDRFSARQFPNYSSELNVNALLLGDSALYLCASIDSWDRDLRTEAFFGQGTRLTVV.

This clone has only one observation. CDR3 bases: TGTGCCAGCAGCCGGACTAGCGGGTACCAAGAGACCCAGTACTTC. It encodes CASSRTSGYQETQYF. This sequence joins TRBV5-4 and TRBJ2-5; 11 bases map to TRBD2. The ends lost 4 bases at V and 0 bases at J; junction bases unmatched: 2. Germline assignment: CDR1 SGHNT and CDR2 YYREEE (reference sequence). The CDR3 length is 15 residues.

V gene TRBV7-2 combines with J gene TRBJ2-5; 9 bases match TRBD2. Trimming removed 10 bases from V and 5 bases from J; junction bases left unmatched: 8. The CDR3 contains 13 residues. The germline V gene has CDR1 SGHTA and CDR2 FQGNSA. The CDR3 region is CATSPSGGETQYF. CDR3 in DNA: TGTGCCACCTCCCCCAGCGGGGGGGAGACCCAGTACTTC.

This chain connects TRBV10-1 to TRBJ2-1; 7 bases are shared with TRBD2. V lost 10 bases to trimming and J lost 1 base; unmatched junction nucleotides: 4. The CDR3 loop spans 13 amino acids. The V gene's germline CDR1 is WNHNN and CDR2 SYGVQD (reference sequence). DNA of the CDR3: TGCGCCACCAGCGGGGATTCCTACAATGAGCAGTTCTTC. As protein: CATSGDSYNEQFF.

The chain uses TRBV7-9 and TRBJ1-2, with D unclear. CDR1 and CDR2 from the germline V gene are SEHNR and FQNEAQ (reference sequence). This CDR3 has 13 amino acids. Trimming removed 6 bases at V and 4 bases at J, with 12 bases between. In DNA, the CDR3 is TGTGCCAGCAGGCCGGACGGACTCTATGGCTACACCTTC. It translates to CASRPDGLYGYTF.

The chain has TRBV5-6 and TRBJ2-3; D is perhaps TRBD2 (7 bases). V lost 0 bases and J lost 2, with 13 bases in between. This CDR3 region has 16 residues. Per germline, CDR1 SGHDT and CDR2 YYEEEE. The CDR3 bases are TGTGCCAGCAGCTTGGTCGGGCGGGGGCCCACAGATACGCAGTATTTT. Translated: CASSLVGRGPTDTQYF.

Here the CDR3 reads CASSLAQNVLTF. CDR3 DNA: TGTGCCAGCAGCTTAGCCCAGAACGTCCTGACTTTC. The chain has TRBV7-2 and TRBJ2-6; the D is unclear. The length of the CDR3 is 12 residues. Germline lookup yields CDR1 SGHTA and CDR2 FQGNSA. V was clipped by 0 bases and J by 10 bases, with 4 bases between them.

The table lists this clone with a few counts. The chain employs TRBV7-8 and TRBJ2-7; 8 nucleotides agree with TRBD1. Trimming took 1 base from V and 4 from J; bases not matched to a gene: 6. Germline lookup yields CDR1 SGHVS and CDR2 FQNEAQ. The CDR3 totals 15 residues. CDR3 in amino acids: CASSLEGQDKYEQYF. The CDR3 nucleotides read TGTGCCAGCAGCTTAGAGGGACAGGACAAGTACGAGCAGTACTTC.

J is TRBJ2-1 and V is TRBV9; 7 nucleotides match TRBD2. Germline lookup yields CDR1 SGDLS and CDR2 YYNGEE. This CDR3 spans 16 amino acids. With V trimmed by 4 bases and J by 4 bases, 11 bases remained unmatched. The CDR3 sequence is CASSRPRGDGYNEQFF. The CDR3 DNA reads TGTGCCAGCAGCCGGCCCCGGGGGGATGGTTACAATGAGCAGTTCTTC.

The CDR3 loop reads CASSDGTGNTGELFF. DNA of the CDR3: TGTGCCAGCAGTGACGGGACAGGGAACACCGGGGAGCTGTTTTTT. The chain uses TRBV6-4 and TRBJ2-2; 8 bases match TRBD1. Losses at the gene ends were 2 bases for V and 1 base for J; bases not matched to a gene: 0. Germline lookup yields CDR1 MRHNA and CDR2 SNTAGT. The CDR3 length is 15 residues.

The chain uses TRBV7-9 and TRBJ2-5; 7 bases are a match to TRBD1. The germline V gene encodes CDR1 SEHNR and CDR2 FQNEAQ (reference sequence). Trimming took 7 bases from V and 7 from J; bases not matched to a gene: 9. This CDR3 has 13 residues. The CDR3 nucleotides are TGTGCCAGCACCACGGACAGGCCTCGGACCCAGTACTTC. This sequence encodes CASTTDRPRTQYF. Drawing the rest from reference TRBV7-9 and TRBJ2-5, the complete variable domain is DTGVSQNPRHKITKRGQNVTFRCDPISEHNRLYWYRQTLGQGPEFLTYFQNEAQLEKSRLLSDRFSAERPKGSFSTLEIQRTEQGDSAMYLCASTTDRPRTQYFGPGTRLLVL.